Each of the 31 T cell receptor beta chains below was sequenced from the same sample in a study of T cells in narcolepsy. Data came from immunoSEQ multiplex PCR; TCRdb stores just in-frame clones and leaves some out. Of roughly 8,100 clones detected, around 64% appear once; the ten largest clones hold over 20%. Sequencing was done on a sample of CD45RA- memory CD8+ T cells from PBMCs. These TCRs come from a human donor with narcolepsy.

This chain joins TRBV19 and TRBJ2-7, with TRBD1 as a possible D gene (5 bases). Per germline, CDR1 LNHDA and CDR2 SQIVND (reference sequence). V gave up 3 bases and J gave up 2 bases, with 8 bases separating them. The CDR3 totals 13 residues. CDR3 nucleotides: TGTGCCAGTAGTATTCAGGGCCCCTACGAGCAGTACTTC. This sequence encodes CASSIQGPYEQYF. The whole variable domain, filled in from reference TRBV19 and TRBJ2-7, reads DGGITQSPKYLFRKEGQNVTLSCEQNLNHDAMYWYRQDPGQGLRLIYYSQIVNDFQKGDIAEGYSVSREKKESFPLTVTSAQKNPTAFYLCASSIQGPYEQYFGPGTRLTVT.

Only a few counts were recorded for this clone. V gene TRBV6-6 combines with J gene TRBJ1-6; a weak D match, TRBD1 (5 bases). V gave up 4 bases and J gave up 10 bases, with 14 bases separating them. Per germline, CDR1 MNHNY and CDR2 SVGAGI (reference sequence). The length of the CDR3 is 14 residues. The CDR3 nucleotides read TGTGCCAGCAGTTTCCCGGAGAGGGACTCACCCCTCCACTTT. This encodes CASSFPERDSPLHF.

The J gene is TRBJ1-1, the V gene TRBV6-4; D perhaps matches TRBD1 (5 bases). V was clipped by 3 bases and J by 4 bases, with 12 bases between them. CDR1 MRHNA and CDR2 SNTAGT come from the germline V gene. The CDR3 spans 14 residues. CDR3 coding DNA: TGTGCCAGCAGTGAGGGGGGGGGAGGCACTGAAGCTTTCTTT. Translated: CASSEGGGGTEAFF.

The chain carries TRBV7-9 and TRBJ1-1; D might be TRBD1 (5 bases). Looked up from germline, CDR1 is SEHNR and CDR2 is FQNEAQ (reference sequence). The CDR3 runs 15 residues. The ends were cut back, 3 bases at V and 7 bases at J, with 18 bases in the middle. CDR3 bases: TGTGCCAGCAGCTTCGAGACAGCCTCAAGAAATGAAGCTTTCTTT. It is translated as CASSFETASRNEAFF.

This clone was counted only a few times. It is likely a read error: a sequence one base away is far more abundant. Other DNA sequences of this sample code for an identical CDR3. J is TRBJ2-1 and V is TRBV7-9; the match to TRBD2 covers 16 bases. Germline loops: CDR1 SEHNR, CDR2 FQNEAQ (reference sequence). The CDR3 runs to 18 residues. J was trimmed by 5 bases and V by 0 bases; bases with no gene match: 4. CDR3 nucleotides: TGTGCCAGCAGCTTAGCTCCGGGACTAGCGGGGGGGGACAATGAGCAGTTCTTC. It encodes CASSLAPGLAGGDNEQFF.

The DNA for the CDR3 is TGTGCCAGCAGCCGTACCGGGACAGGGGCCCACGAGCAGTACTTC. Translated, it gives CASSRTGTGAHEQYF. V gene TRBV21-1 combines with J gene TRBJ2-7; the table names TRBD1, a call not compared with the DNA. TRBV21-1 is assigned pseudogene status. The CDR3 contains 15 residues.

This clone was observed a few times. The CDR3 DNA reads TGTGCCTGGAGTGTACTGGGCCTACAGAACACTGAAGCTTTCTTT. The encoded protein is CAWSVLGLQNTEAFF. The rearrangement uses TRBV30 and TRBJ1-1; D is ambiguous. Trimming cost V 0 bases and J 1 base, with 12 bases left between them. Per germline, CDR1 GTSNPN and CDR2 SVGIG (reference sequence). The CDR3 consists of 15 residues.

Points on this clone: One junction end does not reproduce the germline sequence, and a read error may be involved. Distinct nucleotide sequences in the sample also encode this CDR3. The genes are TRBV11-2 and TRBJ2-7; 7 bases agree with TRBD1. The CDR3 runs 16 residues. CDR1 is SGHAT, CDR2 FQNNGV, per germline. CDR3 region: CASSQDSTGASYEQYF. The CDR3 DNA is TGCGCCAGCAGCCAAGATAGTACAGGGGCTTCCTACGAGCAGTACTTC.

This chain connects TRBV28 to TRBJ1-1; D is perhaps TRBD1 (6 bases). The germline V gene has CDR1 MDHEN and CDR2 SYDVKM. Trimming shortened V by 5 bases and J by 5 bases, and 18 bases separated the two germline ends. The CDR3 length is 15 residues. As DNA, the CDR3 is TGTGCCAGCAGTCTAAGGGGGACGGCGGGTACTGAAGCTTTCTTT. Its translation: CASSLRGTAGTEAFF.

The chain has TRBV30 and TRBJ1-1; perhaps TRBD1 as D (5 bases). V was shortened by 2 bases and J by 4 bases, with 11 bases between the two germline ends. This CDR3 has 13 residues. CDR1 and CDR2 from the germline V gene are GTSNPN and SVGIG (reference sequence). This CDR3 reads CAWSYGGGTEAFF. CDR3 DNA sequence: TGTGCCTGGAGTTACGGGGGAGGCACTGAAGCTTTCTTT.

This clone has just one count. The CDR3 nucleotides read TGTGCCAGCAGCCTACGGACTAGCGGGGAGGCAGATACGCAGTATTTT. Translating it yields CASSLRTSGEADTQYF. V and J are TRBV4-2 and TRBJ2-3; 12 bases agree with TRBD2. The CDR3 length is 16 residues. CDR1 LGHNA and CDR2 YNFKEQ come from the germline V gene. After removal of 4 bases from V and 4 bases from J, the junction contained 6 bases not matched to a gene.

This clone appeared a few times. The CDR3 sequence is CASSQENAGRVRELFF. CDR3 DNA: TGCGCCAGCAGCCAAGAGAATGCCGGCCGGGTCAGGGAGCTGTTTTTT. The chain is built from TRBV4-3 and TRBJ2-2; D call uncertain. The CDR3 length is 16 residues. Germline V gene data show CDR1 as LGHNA and CDR2 as YSLEER. Trimming took off 0 bases at V and 9 bases at J, with 17 bases between the two ends.

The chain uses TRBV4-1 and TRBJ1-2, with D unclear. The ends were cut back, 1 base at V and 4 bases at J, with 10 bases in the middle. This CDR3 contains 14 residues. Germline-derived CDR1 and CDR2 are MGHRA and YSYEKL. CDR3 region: CASSQGPDGYGYTF. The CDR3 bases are TGCGCCAGCAGCCAAGGGCCGGATGGCTATGGCTACACCTTC.

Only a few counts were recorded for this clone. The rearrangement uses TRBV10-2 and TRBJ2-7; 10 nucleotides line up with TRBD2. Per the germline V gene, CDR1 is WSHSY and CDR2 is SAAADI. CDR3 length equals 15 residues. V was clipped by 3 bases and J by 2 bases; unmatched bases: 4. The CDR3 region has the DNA TGCGCCAGCAGTGAAATTAGCGGGGGGCCCTACGAGCAGTACTTC. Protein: CASSEISGGPYEQYF.

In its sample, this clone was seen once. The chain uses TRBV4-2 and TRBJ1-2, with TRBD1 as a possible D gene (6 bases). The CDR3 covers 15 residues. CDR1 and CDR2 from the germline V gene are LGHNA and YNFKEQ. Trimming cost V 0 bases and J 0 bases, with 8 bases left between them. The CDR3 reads CASSQDRTANYGYTF. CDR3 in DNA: TGTGCCAGCAGCCAAGATCGGACAGCTAACTATGGCTACACCTTC.

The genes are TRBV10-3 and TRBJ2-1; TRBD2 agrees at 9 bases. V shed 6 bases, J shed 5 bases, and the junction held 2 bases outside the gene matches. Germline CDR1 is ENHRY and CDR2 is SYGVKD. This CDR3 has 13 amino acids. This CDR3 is CAIRGLANNEQFF. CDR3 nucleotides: TGTGCCATCAGGGGACTAGCTAACAATGAGCAGTTCTTC.

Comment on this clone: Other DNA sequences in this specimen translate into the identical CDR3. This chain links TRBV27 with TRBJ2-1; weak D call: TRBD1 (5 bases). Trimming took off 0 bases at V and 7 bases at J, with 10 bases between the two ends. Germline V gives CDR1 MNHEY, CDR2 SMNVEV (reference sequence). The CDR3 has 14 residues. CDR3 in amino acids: CASSLSGRVNEQFF. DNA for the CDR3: TGTGCCAGCAGTTTATCTGGCAGGGTTAATGAGCAGTTCTTC.

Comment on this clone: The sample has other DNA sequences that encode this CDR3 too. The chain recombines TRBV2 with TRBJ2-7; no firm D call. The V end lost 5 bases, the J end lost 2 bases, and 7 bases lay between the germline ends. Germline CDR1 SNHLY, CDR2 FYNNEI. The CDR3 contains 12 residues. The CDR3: CASSQLTYEQYF. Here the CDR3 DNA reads TGTGCCAGCAGTCAGCTCACCTACGAGCAGTACTTC.

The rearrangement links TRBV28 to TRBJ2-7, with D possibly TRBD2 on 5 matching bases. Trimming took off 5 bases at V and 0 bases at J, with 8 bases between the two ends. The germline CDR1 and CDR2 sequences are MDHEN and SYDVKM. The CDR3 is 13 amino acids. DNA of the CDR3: TGTGCCAGCAGTATCCGGGACTCCTACGAGCAGTACTTC. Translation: CASSIRDSYEQYF.

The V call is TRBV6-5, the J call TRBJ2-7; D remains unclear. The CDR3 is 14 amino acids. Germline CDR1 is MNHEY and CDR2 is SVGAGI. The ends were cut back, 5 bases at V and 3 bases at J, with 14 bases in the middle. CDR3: CASSDPDRFYEQYF. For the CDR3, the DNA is TGTGCCAGCAGTGACCCCGATAGATTCTACGAGCAGTACTTC.

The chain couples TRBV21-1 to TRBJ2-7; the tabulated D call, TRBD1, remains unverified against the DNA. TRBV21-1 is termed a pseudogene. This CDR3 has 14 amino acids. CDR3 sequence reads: CASVQGQDAYEQYF. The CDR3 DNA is TGTGCCAGCGTCCAGGGACAGGACGCCTACGAGCAGTACTTC.

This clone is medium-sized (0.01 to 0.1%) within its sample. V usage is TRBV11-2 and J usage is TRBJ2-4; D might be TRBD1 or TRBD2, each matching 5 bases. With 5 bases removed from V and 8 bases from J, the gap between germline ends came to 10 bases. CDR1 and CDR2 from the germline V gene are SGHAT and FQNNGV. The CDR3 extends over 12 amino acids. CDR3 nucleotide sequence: TGTGCCAGCAGCCCCGGGACGGACATTCAGTACTTC. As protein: CASSPGTDIQYF.

CDR3 coding DNA: TGTGCCAGCAGTTACGGTCCCTCTGGGGCCAACGTCCTGACTTTC. It translates to CASSYGPSGANVLTF. The gene calls are TRBV6-6 and TRBJ2-6, with unresolved D. Germline V gene data show CDR1 as MNHNY and CDR2 as SVGAGI (reference sequence). V gave up 2 bases and J gave up 0 bases, with 5 bases separating them. The CDR3 is 15 amino acids.

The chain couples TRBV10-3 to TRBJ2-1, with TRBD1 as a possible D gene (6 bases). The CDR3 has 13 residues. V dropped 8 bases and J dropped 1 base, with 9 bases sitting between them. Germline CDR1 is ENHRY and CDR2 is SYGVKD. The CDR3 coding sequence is TGTGCCATCGGGCAGGGGTCCTACAATGAGCAGTTCTTC. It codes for CAIGQGSYNEQFF.

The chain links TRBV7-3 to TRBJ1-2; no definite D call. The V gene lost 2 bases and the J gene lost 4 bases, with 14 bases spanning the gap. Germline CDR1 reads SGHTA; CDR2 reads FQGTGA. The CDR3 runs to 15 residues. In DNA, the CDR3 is TGTGCCAGCAGCTTAGCCACTACAGACCTCTATGGCTACACCTTC. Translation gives CASSLATTDLYGYTF.

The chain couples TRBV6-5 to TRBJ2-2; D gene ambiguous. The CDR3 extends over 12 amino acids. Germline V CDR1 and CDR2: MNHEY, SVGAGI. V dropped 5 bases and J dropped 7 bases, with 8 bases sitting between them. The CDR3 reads CASSPDNGELFF. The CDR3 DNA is TGTGCCAGCAGTCCAGACAACGGGGAGCTGTTTTTT.

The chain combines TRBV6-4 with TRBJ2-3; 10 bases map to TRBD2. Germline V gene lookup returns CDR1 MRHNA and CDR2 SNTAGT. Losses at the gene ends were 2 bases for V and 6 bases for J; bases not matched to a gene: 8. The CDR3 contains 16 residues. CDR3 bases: TGTGCCAGCAGTGACGGTTACAGCGGGGGGGGCGATACGCAGTATTTT. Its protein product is CASSDGYSGGGDTQYF.

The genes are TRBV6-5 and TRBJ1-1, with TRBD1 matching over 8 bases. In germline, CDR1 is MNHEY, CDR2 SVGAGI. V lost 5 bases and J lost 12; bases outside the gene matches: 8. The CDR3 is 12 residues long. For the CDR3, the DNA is TGTGCCAGCAGTGACGGACAGGGAAGGTCTTTCTTT. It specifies CASSDGQGRSFF.

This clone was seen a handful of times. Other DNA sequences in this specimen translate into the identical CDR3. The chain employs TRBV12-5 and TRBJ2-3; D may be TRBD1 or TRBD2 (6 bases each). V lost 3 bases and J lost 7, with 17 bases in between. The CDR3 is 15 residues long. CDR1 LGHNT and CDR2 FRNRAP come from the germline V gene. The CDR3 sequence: CASGLGGLGGNTQYF. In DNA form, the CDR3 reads TGTGCTAGTGGTTTAGGGGGGCTCGGGGGAAATACGCAGTATTTT.

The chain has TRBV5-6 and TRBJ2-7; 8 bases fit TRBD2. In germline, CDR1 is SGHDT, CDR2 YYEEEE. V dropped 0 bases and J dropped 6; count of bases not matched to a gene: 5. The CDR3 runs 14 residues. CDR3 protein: CASSLDSGVSEQYF. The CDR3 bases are TGTGCCAGCAGCTTGGATAGCGGGGTGAGCGAGCAGTACTTC.

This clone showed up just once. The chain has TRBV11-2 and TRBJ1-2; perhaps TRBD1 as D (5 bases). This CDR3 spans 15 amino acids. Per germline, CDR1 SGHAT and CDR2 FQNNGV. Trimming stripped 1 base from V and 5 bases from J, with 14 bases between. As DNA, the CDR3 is TGTGCCAGCAGCTTAGCAGATCCCGGGGGGTATGGCTACACCTTC. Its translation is CASSLADPGGYGYTF.